These 21 T cell receptor beta chains came from one sample sequenced in a study of control samples from healthy donors and cancer patients. The method was immunoSEQ multiplex PCR; TCRdb's version includes in-frame clones alone and lacks a portion of them. The sample has 150,000 or so clones; 85% to 95% are singletons. Sequenced: PBMCs. The receptors here all came from a man aged 55 to 70 with colorectal cancer.

This chain joins TRBV7-2 and TRBJ1-3, with TRBD1 matching over 7 bases. The CDR3 runs 15 residues. V shed 2 bases, J shed 4 bases, and the junction held 5 bases outside the gene matches. Per the germline V gene, CDR1 is SGHTA and CDR2 is FQGNSA. CDR3 sequence reads: CASSLTTGPGNTIYF. As DNA, the CDR3 is TGTGCCAGCAGCTTAACGACAGGGCCAGGAAACACCATATATTTT.

This clone was observed a single time. The chain links TRBV7-2 to TRBJ2-2; D is ambiguous. V was trimmed by 5 bases and J by 3 bases, leaving 4 bases between them. The CDR3 runs to 12 residues. CDR1 is SGHTA, CDR2 FQGNSA, per germline. The CDR3 DNA reads as TGTGCCAGCAGCCAATACACCGGGGAGCTGTTTTTT. Residues: CASSQYTGELFF.

The chain combines TRBV24-1 with TRBJ1-5, with 8 bases that match TRBD1. V was clipped by 7 bases and J by 7 bases; unmatched bases: 8. The CDR3 sequence is 14 residues long. Germline CDR1 is KGHDR and CDR2 is SFDVKD. The CDR3 DNA reads TGTGCCACCAGCCCACCACAGGGGGACCAGCCCCAGCATTTT. Its translation is CATSPPQGDQPQHF.

This clone was seen more than once but under ten times. The gene calls are TRBV6-6 and TRBJ1-5, with no clear D. V lost 0 bases and J 1 base, leaving 10 bases between the germline ends. The CDR3 spans 16 residues. CDR1 is MNHNY and CDR2 is SVGAGI in the germline V gene (reference sequence). DNA for the CDR3: TGTGCCAGCAGTTACTCATCCGGACTGAGCAATCAGCCCCAGCATTTT. Encoded protein: CASSYSSGLSNQPQHF.

The V call is TRBV11-2, the J call TRBJ2-7; TRBD2 agrees at 8 bases. V was clipped by 4 bases and J by 2 bases; unmatched bases: 1. This CDR3 contains 13 residues. Germline loops: CDR1 SGHAT, CDR2 FQNNGV. The CDR3 reads CASSSAGAYEQYF. In DNA form, the CDR3 reads TGTGCCAGCAGCTCAGCGGGGGCCTACGAGCAGTACTTC.

This sequence joins TRBV15 and TRBJ2-1, with 12 bases fitting TRBD1. The V and J ends lost 1 base and 0 bases, in that order; junction bases with no gene match: 13. Germline V gives CDR1 LNHNV, CDR2 YYDKDF (reference sequence). This CDR3 has 21 residues. CDR3 nucleotides: TGTGCCACCAGCAGAGGGACGCGGGACAGGGGGCCTATGAGCTCCTACAATGAGCAGTTCTTC. It yields the protein CATSRGTRDRGPMSSYNEQFF. Full variable domain (outside the CDR3, taken from reference TRBV15 and TRBJ2-1): DAMVIQNPRYQVTQFGKPVTLSCSQTLNHNVMYWYQQKSSQAPKLLFHYYDKDFNNEADTPDNFQSRRPNTSFCFLDIRSPGLGDTAMYLCATSRGTRDRGPMSSYNEQFFGPGTRLTVL.

This clone was recorded only once. The rearrangement uses TRBV10-1 and TRBJ2-1, with 11 bases matching TRBD2. V gave up 6 bases and J gave up 7 bases; unmatched junction bases: 8. Per the germline V gene, CDR1 is WNHNN and CDR2 is SYGVQD (reference sequence). The CDR3 is made up of 15 amino acids. The CDR3 is CASSPIAGGVNEQFF. Written as DNA, the CDR3 is TGCGCCAGCAGCCCCATAGCGGGGGGGGTAAATGAGCAGTTCTTC.

For the CDR3, the DNA is TGTGCCAGCAGTTACAGGGTTAAGAACACTGAAGCTTTCTTT. It yields the protein CASSYRVKNTEAFF. The chain uses TRBV6-5 and TRBJ1-1, with unresolved D. CDR1 and CDR2 from the germline V gene are MNHEY and SVGAGI. The CDR3 loop spans 14 amino acids. V was clipped by 2 bases and J by 1 base, with 8 bases between them.

The V call is TRBV5-4, the J call TRBJ2-5, with D perhaps TRBD2 (6 bases). Trimming pared 0 bases from V and 4 bases from J, leaving 13 bases between. This CDR3 has 15 amino acids. Per the germline V gene, CDR1 is SGHNT and CDR2 is YYREEE (reference sequence). As DNA, the CDR3 is TGTGCCAGCAGCTTGGATGGAGGGGTGACAGAGACCCAGTACTTC. Encoded protein: CASSLDGGVTETQYF.

The CDR3 loop reads CAWSGGGTQYF. CDR3 DNA sequence: TGTGCCTGGAGTGGCGGAGGGACCCAGTACTTC. This rearrangement joins TRBV30 to TRBJ2-5; possibly TRBD2 for D (5 bases). Trimming removed 1 base at V and 7 bases at J, with 7 bases between. The CDR3 runs to 11 residues. Germline CDR1 reads GTSNPN; CDR2 reads SVGIG (reference sequence).

J is TRBJ1-3 and V is TRBV7-2, with 8 bases aligning to TRBD1. J was trimmed by 4 bases and V by 3 bases; bases with no gene match: 11. The germline gives CDR1 SGHTA, CDR2 FQGNSA. The CDR3 extends over 17 amino acids. CDR3 residues: CASSFNQGAVGGNTIYF. The CDR3 nucleotides are TGTGCCAGCAGCTTTAATCAGGGGGCCGTTGGAGGAAACACCATATATTTT.

The chain recombines TRBV4-1 with TRBJ1-6, with TRBD1 matching over 8 bases. CDR1 is MGHRA, CDR2 YSYEKL, per germline. This CDR3 is built from 16 residues. With V trimmed by 3 bases and J by 5 bases, 6 bases remained unmatched. The CDR3 coding sequence is TGCGCCAGCAGCCACCAGGGGGCGCGGGATAATTCACCCCTCCACTTT. Translation gives CASSHQGARDNSPLHF.

The rearrangement links TRBV30 to TRBJ1-4; 10 bases agree with TRBD1. The V gene end was trimmed by 0 bases and the J gene end by 8 bases; junction bases not matched to a gene: 3. The CDR3 length is 14 residues. From germline, CDR1 is GTSNPN and CDR2 SVGIG (reference sequence). Here the CDR3 reads CAWSVTGGREKLFF. The CDR3 DNA is TGTGCCTGGAGTGTGACAGGGGGCAGGGAAAAACTGTTTTTT.

CDR3 sequence: CASSRGGTGYEQYF. CDR3 coding DNA: TGTGCCAGCAGCCGGGGGGGCACGGGGTACGAGCAGTACTTC. The J gene is TRBJ2-7, the V gene TRBV6-2 or TRBV6-3; 8 bases line up with TRBD2. This CDR3 has 14 residues. V shed 6 bases and J 4 bases; nucleotides not matched to a gene: 8. Germline CDR1 reads MNHEY; CDR2 reads SVGEGT.

The chain employs TRBV11-2 and TRBJ2-1; TRBD1 might be the D (5 bases). V was trimmed by 5 bases and J by 5 bases, leaving 13 bases between them. This CDR3 contains 14 residues. The germline CDR1 and CDR2 sequences are SGHAT and FQNNGV. CDR3 DNA sequence: TGTGCCAGCAGCCCAGGGTATGTCAACAATGAGCAGTTCTTC. This encodes CASSPGYVNNEQFF.

This rearrangement joins TRBV19 to TRBJ2-2; D may be TRBD1 (5 bases). The germline CDR1 and CDR2 sequences are LNHDA and SQIVND (reference sequence). V was pared by 7 bases and J by 1 base, with 10 bases between. The length of the CDR3 is 14 residues. The CDR3 spells CASTPQGNTGELFF. The CDR3 bases are TGTGCCAGTACCCCTCAGGGGAACACCGGGGAGCTGTTTTTT.

This clone appeared a single time. This chain links TRBV19 with TRBJ1-2, with 9 nucleotides matching TRBD1. This CDR3 has 13 amino acids. Germline V gene lookup returns CDR1 LNHDA and CDR2 SQIVND (reference sequence). After removal of 7 bases from V and 3 bases from J, the junction contained 3 bases not matched to a gene. The chain's CDR3 is CASKTGGHYGYTF. The DNA for the CDR3 is TGTGCCAGTAAAACAGGGGGCCACTATGGCTACACCTTC.

The V and J genes are TRBV3-1 (or the pseudogene TRBV3-2) and TRBJ2-2, with 8 bases that match TRBD1. The CDR3 length is 14 residues. Trimming removed 1 base from V and 9 bases from J; junction bases left unmatched: 4. CDR1 and CDR2 (germline): LGHDT, YNNKEL (reference sequence). The CDR3 DNA sequence: TGTGCCAGCAGCCAAGGGACAGGGCCCAGGGAGCTGTTTTTT. Its translation is CASSQGTGPRELFF.

The chain employs TRBV6-5 and TRBJ1-5, with 8 bases aligning to TRBD1. This CDR3 contains 14 residues. Per the germline V gene, CDR1 is MNHEY and CDR2 is SVGAGI. V lost 4 bases and J lost 3; bases outside the gene matches: 2. CDR3: CASSWTGLNQPQHF. The DNA of the CDR3 is TGTGCCAGCAGTTGGACAGGGCTCAATCAGCCCCAGCATTTT.

V gene TRBV27 combines with J gene TRBJ1-1; 9 bases agree with TRBD1. The CDR3 sequence is 14 residues long. V gave up 8 bases and J gave up 8 bases; unmatched junction bases: 12. Germline V lookup: CDR1 MNHEY, CDR2 SMNVEV (reference sequence). CDR3 region: CASLMTGGLPEAFF. CDR3 sequence (DNA): TGTGCCAGCCTTATGACAGGGGGTCTCCCCGAAGCTTTCTTT.

The V gene is TRBV6-5, the J gene TRBJ1-2; possible D gene TRBD1, 6 bases. V lost 6 bases to trimming and J lost 1 base, with 15 bases between them. Germline V gene data show CDR1 as MNHEY and CDR2 as SVGAGI. This CDR3 comprises 15 residues. CDR3 DNA sequence: TGTGCCAGCAGCTCTCCGGGACACGATAACTATGGCTACACCTTC. Its protein product is CASSSPGHDNYGYTF.